The entry below describes one T cell receptor (beta chain). This clone's antigen is unknown. Per-base qualities were not stored, and no clone one base away is much larger. Collaborating institutions collected whole blood in K2EDTA tubes following their own protocols. For TCRbeta analysis, collaborator samples were shipped as frozen whole blood, as isolated PBMCs, or as DNA extracted from either sample type. This sample stems from a study of blood T cell repertoires in COVID-19 (dated by TCRdb to about 2020). Some background on the complete study: The collaborator samples originated in the United States, Italy and Spain and spanned the acute and convalescent phases of COVID-19. The material from the prospective study consisted of cDNA or gDNA derived from T cells, B-cell-depleted T cells, or PBMCs. Subjects who had been exposed to COVID-19, were actively infected with it, or had recovered from it provided the deeply sampled blood TCRbeta repertoires that made up the dataset. A freely available public database, intended as a resource for researchers studying the immune response to SARS-CoV-2, is where the repertoires were released. The samples were drawn from the first 160 participants of the ongoing ImmuneRACE study and from 950 to 1,500 subjects provided by 6 global collaborators. The sample metadata nearly always contained a de-identified subject ID, COVID-19 status, age in years and sex. Where available, HLA class I and class II types were taken from metadata supplied by the sample provider and were not determined by assay-based typing.

Reading from cysteine to phenylalanine, the CDR3 counts 15 amino acids. CDR3 DNA only is kept here, 45 bases in frame from base 1. The germline V gene gives CDR1 as SGDLS and CDR2 as YYNGEE. V was cut back by 0 bases and J by 4 bases, leaving a gap of 13 bases between them. General findings and caveats noted by the study authors: The amount of clinical and demographic metadata varied by source and participant and was provided uncurated.

TCRbeta CDR3 regions were amplified from genomic DNA by means of the immunoSEQ Assay, a bias-controlled multiplex PCR. Regarding the original processing steps: Nucleated cell counts per sample were estimated from amplification of reference gene primers within the assay. To quantify the absolute abundance of each unique TCRbeta CDR3 rearrangement, sequence reads were collapsed and filtered. For each sample, productive Simpson clonality was calculated by taking the square root of Simpson's diversity index across productive rearrangements. Drawn from immuneACCESS, this table holds only the in-frame rearrangements with V and J called that TCRdb kept. Clones are partly lost; checked studies trace under half to an unresolved V gene and leave the rest unexplained. V and J calls and clone size are as listed in that table; D and trimming were resolved from the DNA. This sample is represented by roughly 32,000 clones; about 90% of them were singletons. The top ten clonotypes cover approximately 1% of the sample.

The source material was peripheral blood. The rearrangement combines TRBV9 with TRBJ1-2; the D gene is perhaps TRBD1, from 6 matching bases. This TCR was recovered from a man in his 70s with active or convalescent COVID-19. Here is the DNA: TGTGCCAGCAGCGTAGAGGGGGAAAGGGGCTATGGCTACACCTTC. This encodes CASSVEGERGYGYTF.